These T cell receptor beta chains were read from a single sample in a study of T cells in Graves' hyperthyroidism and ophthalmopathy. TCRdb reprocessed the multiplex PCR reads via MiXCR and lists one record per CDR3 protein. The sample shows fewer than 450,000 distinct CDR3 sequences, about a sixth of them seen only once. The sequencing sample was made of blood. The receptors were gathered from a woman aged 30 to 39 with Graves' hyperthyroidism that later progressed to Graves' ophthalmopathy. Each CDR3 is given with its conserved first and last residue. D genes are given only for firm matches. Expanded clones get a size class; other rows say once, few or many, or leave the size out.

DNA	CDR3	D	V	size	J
TGTGCCAGCAGCTTTGGACGGTACAATCAGCCCCAGCATTTT	CASSFGRYNQPQHF	.	TRBV7-8	many	TRBJ1-5
TGCAGTGCTAGAAAAGGGGGCAATCAGCCCCAGCATTTT	CSARKGGNQPQHF	.	TRBV20-1	few	TRBJ1-5
TGTGCCAGCAGCTTAGCCAATTGGGCTAGCACAGATACGCAGTATTTT	CASSLANWASTDTQYF	.	TRBV11-2	many	TRBJ2-3
TGTGCCAGCAGCCCCCGGGACCCAGGCTACGAGCAGTACTTC	CASSPRDPGYEQYF	.	TRBV7-9	few	TRBJ2-7
TGCGCCAGCAGCTTGGGGGACAACTCCTACGAGCAGTACTTC	CASSLGDNSYEQYF	.	TRBV5-1	many	TRBJ2-7
TGCGCCAGCAGCGGGACGGATTACAATGAGCAGTTCTTC	CASSGTDYNEQFF	.	TRBV5-1	many	TRBJ2-1
TGCAGCGTTGGACTAGCGACAGGTTACATGAACACTGAAGCTTTCTTT	CSVGLATGYMNTEAFF	.	TRBV29-1	many	TRBJ1-1
TGCAGTGCTTGTAGCCTTTGGGGCCAAGAGACCCAGTACTTC	CSACSLWGQETQYF	.	TRBV20-1	.	TRBJ2-5
TGTGCCAGCAGTCCGAGGGACAGGGGAGCCCAAGAGACCCAGTACTTC	CASSPRDRGAQETQYF	TRBD1	TRBV28	.	TRBJ2-5
TGTGCCAGCAGCGTTAACAAGCGGGAGCAGTTCTTC	CASSVNKREQFF	.	TRBV9	many	TRBJ2-1
TGCGCCAGCAGCTTGACAGTGGGGAACACTGAAGCTTTCTTT	CASSLTVGNTEAFF	.	TRBV5-1	many	TRBJ1-1
TGTGCCAGCAGCTTTGAAGGAAACACCATATATTTT	CASSFEGNTIYF	.	TRBV7-9	many	TRBJ1-3
TGTGCCAGCAGTTTATCGACTTCAGGGGGCACTGAAGCTTTCTTT	CASSLSTSGGTEAFF	TRBD1	TRBV27	.	TRBJ1-1
TGTGCCAGCAGTCCTCCGGGACAGGGGGAAGATACGCAGTATTTT	CASSPPGQGEDTQYF	TRBD1	TRBV6-1	many	TRBJ2-3
TGTGCCCCCGGGGGGAGAGGGGACATTCAGTACTTC	CAPGGRGDIQYF	TRBD2	TRBV9	.	TRBJ2-4
TGCGCCAGCAGCTGGAAGACTAGCGGGATTCCCGCCGAGCAGTTCTTC	CASSWKTSGIPAEQFF	TRBD2	TRBV4-1	.	TRBJ2-1
TGCAGCGTTGACCCGGGACTTAGGGAATACAATGAGCAGTTCTTC	CSVDPGLREYNEQFF	.	TRBV29-1	many	TRBJ2-1
TGTGCCAGCAGTTTCTTGGCCGGGGAGCTGTTTTTT	CASSFLAGELFF	.	TRBV28	many	TRBJ2-2
TGTGCCAGCAAGTACGGTGGGGGGGCCAGGGAGACCCAGTACTTC	CASKYGGGARETQYF	.	TRBV27	few	TRBJ2-5
TGTGCCAGCAGTCTACAGGGGTTCACTGAAGCTTTCTTT	CASSLQGFTEAFF	TRBD1	TRBV2	many	TRBJ1-1